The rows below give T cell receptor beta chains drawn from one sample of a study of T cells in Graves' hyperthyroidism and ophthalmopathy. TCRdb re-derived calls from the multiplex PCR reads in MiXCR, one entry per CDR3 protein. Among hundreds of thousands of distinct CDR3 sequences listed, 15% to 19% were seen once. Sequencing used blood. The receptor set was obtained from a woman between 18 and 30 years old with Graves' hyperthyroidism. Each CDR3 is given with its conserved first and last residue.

CASSPWVGEGGEFF,TRBV3-1
CASNPHRDSGNTIYF,TRBV6-1
CASSVDGDWQETQYF,TRBV9
CSVDEGTDTQYF,TRBV29-1
CASSKKEGGKRTDTQYF,TRBV19
CASSLRLAGKADTQYF,TRBV12-3/TRBV12-4
CASSRGTPARRQYF,TRBV6-2/TRBV6-3
CASSDLMGYNSPLHF,TRBV19
CAWSLGTSGINEQFF,TRBV30
CASSPIDRAPYEQYF,TRBV12-3/TRBV12-4
CASSLRRGPYNEQFF,TRBV12-3/TRBV12-4
CASSTDGRGFTEAFF,TRBV5-1
CASSQGQGLNTIYF,TRBV3-1
CASSPRLAGASNEQFF,TRBV12-3/TRBV12-4
CASSPEPDANYGYTF,TRBV6-1
CASRAQGGPGNTIYF,TRBV27
CASSRRAAYNEQFF,TRBV2
CSASRVLNTEAFF,TRBV20-1
CASSSQTGRGSPLHF,TRBV27
CSARDRGQQYF,TRBV20-1
CASSSRQSSGNTIYF,TRBV7-9
CASSFSGTGGGDTQYF,TRBV5-1
CAIRPGQGQENEKLFF,TRBV10-3
CASSPSGLAYTGELFF,TRBV9
CAISDRDRGMYEQYF,TRBV10-3
CASSGRVGNYEQYF,TRBV12-3/TRBV12-4
CASSPDRGNEKLFF,TRBV5-1
CASMGRGSSYNEQFF,TRBV5-6
CASRGDVASSYNEQFF,TRBV2
CASSLGAGTGINQPQHF,TRBV5-5
CGASGGYNNEQFF,TRBV19
CASSPTTGQGSHYEQYF,TRBV5-1
CSVDRDQETQYF,TRBV29-1
CASSVPGYGTQYF,TRBV7-2
CASSQNRGSYEQYF,TRBV27
CSAGTGNEQFF,TRBV20-1
CASSPGPRPGGGTGELFF,TRBV18
CASSFSPGGRAEAFF,TRBV7-6
CASSPLTGGAGEKLFF,TRBV6-1
CASSVAGLAGKETQYF,TRBV28
CASSGPPSSYNEQFF,TRBV9
CASSPLTSSTDTQYF,TRBV9